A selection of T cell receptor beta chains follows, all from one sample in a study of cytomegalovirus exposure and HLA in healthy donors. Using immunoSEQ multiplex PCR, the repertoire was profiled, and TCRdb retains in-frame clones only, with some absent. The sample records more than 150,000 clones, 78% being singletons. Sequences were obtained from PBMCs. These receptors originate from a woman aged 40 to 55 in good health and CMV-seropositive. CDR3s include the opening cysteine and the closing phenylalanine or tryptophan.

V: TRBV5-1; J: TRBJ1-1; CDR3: CASSFQSGSGTEAFF
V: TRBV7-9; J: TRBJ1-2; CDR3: CASSLDAGFKNGYTF
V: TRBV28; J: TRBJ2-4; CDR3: CASSSSGTGQNIQYF
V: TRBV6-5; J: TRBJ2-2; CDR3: CASTPLGADTGELFF
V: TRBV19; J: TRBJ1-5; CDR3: CATDSGGGNQPQHF
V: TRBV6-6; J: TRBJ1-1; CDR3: CASSYYAGAAEAFF
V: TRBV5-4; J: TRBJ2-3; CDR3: CASSQTPRTTDTQYF
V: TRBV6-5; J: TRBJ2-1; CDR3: CASSRTGYSYNEQFF
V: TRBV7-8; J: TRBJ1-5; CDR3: CASSVDSPGQGPQHF
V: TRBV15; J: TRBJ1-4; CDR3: CATSRVGGPNEKLFF
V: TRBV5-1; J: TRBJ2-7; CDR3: CASSLDGSTYEQYF
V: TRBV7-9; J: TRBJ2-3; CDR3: CASSLTASGRTDTQYF
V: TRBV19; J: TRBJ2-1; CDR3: CASSRLESYNEQFF
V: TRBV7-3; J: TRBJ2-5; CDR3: CASGPPGQETQYF
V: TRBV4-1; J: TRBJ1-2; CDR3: CASSQEAGGYTF
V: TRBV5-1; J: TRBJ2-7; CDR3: CASSFGQGQYEQYF
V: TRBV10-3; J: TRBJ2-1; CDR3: CAINSGESSYNEQFF
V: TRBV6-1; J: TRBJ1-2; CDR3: CASSEPGQGRFSGGYTF
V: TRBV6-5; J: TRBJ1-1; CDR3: CASRRAGLVEAFF
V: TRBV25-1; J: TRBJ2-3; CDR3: CASSEVDTQYF
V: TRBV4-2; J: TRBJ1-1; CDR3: CASSQGEAGQKNTEAFF
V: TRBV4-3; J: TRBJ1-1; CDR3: CASSQPGATEAFF
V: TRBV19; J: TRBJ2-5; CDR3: CASSMTRLKETQYF
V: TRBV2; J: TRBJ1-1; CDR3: CASSATQENTEAFF
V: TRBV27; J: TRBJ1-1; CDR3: CASSLSAGGRTEAFF
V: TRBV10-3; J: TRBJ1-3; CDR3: CAISAVSGNTIYF